Sequencing of this TCR beta chain was carried out in a study of cytomegalovirus exposure and HLA in healthy donors (dated by TCRdb to the late 2010s). Study-wide context: In an earlier analysis of roughly 590 of the donors, under 300 Gb of sequence data and 100 million or so unique TCR beta sequences from 150 million to 200 million T cells were reported. Roughly five DR-DQ haplotypes were handled as single units for association and clustering because linkage in the cohort was strong. A later analysis re-examined previously published TCR beta repertoires from just over 650 donors and added high-resolution HLA genotyping to investigate patterns of TCR occurrence. The number of typed donors differed by locus: roughly 620-640 for A, B, C, DRB1 and DQB1; some 540 for DQA1; 600 to 610 for DPA1; and some 430 for DPB1. The study was designed to test whether signatures of past pathogen exposure could be identified by cataloging public T cell receptors. The T cell repertoires of 666 subjects were profiled by immunosequencing and related to cytomegalovirus serostatus. The study combined high-throughput TCR immunosequencing, statistical association of individual TCRs with disease status, and machine learning to predict cytomegalovirus infection status. Donor age, sex, ethnicity and CMV serostatus were collected together with the repertoire data. Besides the first cohort of 666 subjects, a separate validation cohort made up of over 95 different subjects was used. The later analysis used no new phenotypic data to find candidate immune exposures, relying instead on TCR beta sequences and their occurrence across donors. HLA typing included class I and class II loci at four-digit resolution. Among the roughly 430 genotyped donors, around 81% belonged to the genetic ancestry cluster associated with self-reported Caucasian donors. An earlier analysis of approximately 630 of the donors applied high-throughput TCR beta sequencing to assess whether each TCR beta V gene segment acted as functional or pseudogenic. On average, roughly 250,000 unique TCR beta nucleotide sequences were sequenced per donor among 300 to 500 genotyped donors of the cohort, with approximately 18% of those sequences being non-productive. An early release covering roughly 600 HLA-typed donors comprised about 300 gigabases of sequencing data and tens of millions of unique TCR sequences. A later genetic analysis took genome-wide SNP genotypes for about 55% of the roughly 700 donors and used that subset as a discovery cohort. All discovery cohort repertoires had been generated on a single sequencing platform.

The cohort consisted of 650 to 850 healthy bone marrow donors. At the time of sampling, all cohort members were nominally healthy, though unrecorded immune exposures were likely present. The donor tested CMV seronegative and was one of the 352 seronegative cohort members. Every donor gave a peripheral blood sample, and the peripheral blood mononuclear cells from that sample were used for TCR beta sequencing. Genomic DNA extraction from the blood cell samples was performed with the Qiagen DNeasy Blood Extraction Kit. Receptors were amplified or captured by the immunoSEQ multiplex PCR assay. The multiplex PCR relied on a mix of 60 forward primers for TCR Vbeta segments and 13 reverse primers for TCR Jbeta segments. A multiplex PCR assay on genomic DNA amplified the CDR3 region of rearranged TCR beta genes. On the Illumina HiSeq System, the amplified TCR beta libraries were sequenced as 87-base-pair reads. The study's processing was this. In a later analysis, tens of millions of unique TCR beta chains were counted across the roughly 670 repertoires, and around 10 million of these chains were shared by at least two donors. Raw reads were error-corrected and collapsed into unique sequences with a nearest-neighbor algorithm that merged closely related sequences to remove PCR and sequencing errors. Alignment of CDR3 sequences to IMGT reference sequences was used to assign V, D and J gene segments. For a sequence to be retained, a match of at least six nucleotides was required to both a V gene segment and a J gene segment. A rearrangement was called productive if the CDR3 had no stop codons and remained in frame with V and J, and every other rearrangement was called non-productive. Following IMGT convention, CDR3 was defined as the stretch from the second conserved V-encoded cysteine up to the conserved J-encoded phenylalanine. The earlier analysis of a few hundred of the donors excluded any sequence lacking an unambiguous match to a single V gene segment. An earlier analysis of some 610 of the donors called V segments functional above 56.7% productive rearrangements and segregating when the between-donor standard deviation exceeded 5%. A statistical classification framework was built to diagnose cytomegalovirus status from the catalog of TCR beta chain sequences. A later analysis assigned V and J genes by comparing TCR nucleotide sequences with IMGT/GENE-DB human TR gene sequences. In a later analysis, CDR3 sequences and most-parsimonious VDJ recombination scenarios were assigned using the TCRdist pipeline. In a later analysis, each TCR beta chain was defined by its CDR3 amino acid sequence together with its V-gene family, and reads without a unique V-gene family were excluded. To address suspected cross-contamination and a sequencing artifact, a later analysis removed over 500 highly shared, low-generation-probability nucleotide sequences. In a later analysis, a clonal expansion index for each public chain was calculated from normalized within-repertoire ranks of inferred template counts. In a later analysis, generation probabilities were computed using a VDJ recombination model fitted to out-of-frame rearrangements, and the results were checked against IGoR. Hypergeometric tests were used in a later analysis to score TCR-TCR, TCR-HLA and TCR-CMV co-occurrence, with a repertoire-size bias correction applied to the TCR pairs. False discovery rates were estimated in a later analysis by permuting HLA or CMV assignments 20 times. In a later analysis, co-occurring TCRs were grouped using DBSCAN, and TCRdist sequence similarity was added for clustering within HLA-allele-positive subsets. Co-occurrence clustering excluded repertoires with fewer than 30,000 or more than 120,000 public chains, plus five with anomalous nucleotide sharing. As stored in TCRdb, this immuneACCESS dataset retains in-frame rearrangements with V and J assigned. A fraction of the clones does not appear; measured against another copy, unresolved V genes explain less than half of the discrepancy, and the remainder lacks a known reason. Clonal size and the V and J genes are those of that table, whereas D and trimming came from the DNA. For this sample there are hundreds of thousands of clones; roughly 85% appear just once. The top ten hold 1.5% to 2% of the sample.

V loses 5 bases at its end and J loses 5 bases; junction bases beyond the gene matches: 5. The CDR3 goes from the cysteine to the phenylalanine over 13 residues. Just the 39-base CDR3 DNA is kept, in frame starting at base 1. Per the germline V gene (reference sequence), LNHNV is the CDR1 and YYDKDF is the CDR2. Concerning this clone itself: Its antigen is not yet known. Per-base qualities were not stored, and no clone one base away is much larger.

General findings and caveats noted by the study authors: In this cohort, only TCR beta chains were sequenced, and detectable features were limited by the absence of alpha or paired-chain data. An association between a missense DCLRE1C variant and V-gene and J-gene trimming of TCR beta chains was found in a later genetic analysis and replicated in an independent cohort. The 87-base-pair reads could not distinguish some IMGT-functional V segments, including TRBV6-2 and TRBV6-3, so those segments were excluded. A cluster of highly shared sequence variants was judged likely to represent a technical artifact of the sequencing pipeline. At a false discovery rate of 0.05, a later analysis linked around 15,000 TCR beta sequences to specific HLA alleles. A further reported finding was that TCR beta sequences accurately predicted the HLA-A and HLA-B alleles for most subjects in the first cohort. Roughly 15 rarely observed V segments, including chromosome 9 orphons, were excluded from the earlier analysis of approximately 500 of the donors because counts were too low. In a later analysis, HLA-associated TCR beta chains showed more clonal expansion and lower generation probabilities than non-associated chains that were equally common. In a later analysis, most CMV-associated TCR beta chains were found to appear HLA-restricted, with HLA associations seemingly driven largely by CMV exposure. CMV serostatus was the only immune exposure information available for the cohort. In the study, around 150 TCR beta chains were listed as associated with cytomegalovirus. Presence/absence analyses assumed roughly uniform sequencing depth across donors, an assumption that may not hold. In an earlier analysis of 587 of the donors, most TCR beta V segments were observed in productive rearrangements about 90% or about 30% of the time, broadly matching IMGT annotations. A later analysis found that TCR association rates varied across HLA loci, with DRB1 alleles showing the most associated TCRs and HLA-C alleles the fewest. HLA typing was unavailable for some donors at each locus, so association tests used only the typed subset. Across donors, most TCR sequences were observed very rarely, whereas some public TCRs were present in many individuals. Correlated functional status among segregating V segments might reflect linkage disequilibrium, but an unknown experimental factor could not be ruled out. A few of the identified cytomegalovirus-associated TCR beta chains were confirmed in vitro to be specific for cytomegalovirus antigens. Several of the top co-occurrence clusters appeared to be linked to parvovirus B19, influenza, CMV and Epstein-Barr virus, according to a later analysis. It was suggested by the authors that the approach could potentially be generalized to other disease states and immunological phenotypes. The classifier was reported to diagnose cytomegalovirus status with high specificity and sensitivity in both the original and validation cohorts. When HLA alleles, especially DR and DQ, strongly co-occurred, attributing TCR associations to individual alleles was difficult. Compared with the roughly 670-donor mean, donors in an Asian-associated ancestry cluster had fewer N-insertions in productive TCRs, according to a later genetic analysis.

The sequenced sample was PBMCs. This TCR came from a male donor in good health and CMV-seronegative. The rearrangement joined TRBV15 to TRBJ2-5, and 7 junction bases match TRBD1. The CDR3 amino acid sequence is: CATSQTGLETQYF. The base sequence is TGTGCCACCAGCCAGACAGGGTTGGAGACCCAGTACTTC.